Described below is a single T cell receptor (beta chain) sequence and its context. Its matching antigen is unknown. This sample was included in a study of cytomegalovirus exposure and HLA in healthy donors. General study findings and limits: Cytomegalovirus status was reportedly diagnosed by the classifier with high specificity and sensitivity.

Use of 60 Vbeta and 13 Jbeta primers characterized the PCR. The method was immunoSEQ multiplex PCR; TCRdb's version includes in-frame clones alone and lacks a portion of them. The sample lists 150,000 to 200,000 clones, roughly 81% occurring once. CDR1 is SGHTA and CDR2 is FQGTGA in the germline V gene. This CDR3 is built from 15 residues. V lost 3 bases to trimming and J lost 2 bases; unmatched junction nucleotides: 3. Sequencing was carried out using PBMCs. The clonotype originates from a woman younger than 30 in good health and CMV-seropositive. The rearrangement uses TRBV7-3 and TRBJ2-3; TRBD2 matches 9 bases. The CDR3 is CASSFSGGITDTQYF. For the CDR3, the DNA is TGTGCCAGCAGCTTTAGCGGGGGTATCACAGATACGCAGTATTTT. Full variable domain (remainder filled in from reference TRBV7-3 and TRBJ2-3): GAGVSQTPSNKVTEKGKYVELRCDPISGHTALYWYRQSLGQGPEFLIYFQGTGAADDSGLPNDRFFAVRPEGSVSTLKIQRTERGDSAVYLCASSFSGGITDTQYFGPGTRLTVL.